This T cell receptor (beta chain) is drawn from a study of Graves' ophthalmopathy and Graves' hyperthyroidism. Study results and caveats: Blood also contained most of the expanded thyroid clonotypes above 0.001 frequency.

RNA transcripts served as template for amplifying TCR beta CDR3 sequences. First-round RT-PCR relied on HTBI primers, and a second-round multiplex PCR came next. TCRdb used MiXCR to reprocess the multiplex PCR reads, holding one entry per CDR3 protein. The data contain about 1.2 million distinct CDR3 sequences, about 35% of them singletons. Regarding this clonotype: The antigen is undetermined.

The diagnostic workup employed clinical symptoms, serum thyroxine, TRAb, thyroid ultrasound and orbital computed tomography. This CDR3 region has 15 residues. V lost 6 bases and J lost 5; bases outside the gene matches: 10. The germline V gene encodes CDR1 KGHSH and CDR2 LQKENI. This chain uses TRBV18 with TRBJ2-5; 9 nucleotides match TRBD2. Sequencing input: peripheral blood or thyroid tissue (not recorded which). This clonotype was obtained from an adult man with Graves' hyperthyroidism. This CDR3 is CASSLTSGMGETQYF. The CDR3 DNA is TGTGCCAGCTCGTTGACTAGCGGTATGGGGGAGACCCAGTACTTC. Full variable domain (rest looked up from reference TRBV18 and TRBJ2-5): NAGVMQNPRHLVRRRGQEARLRCSPMKGHSHVYWYRQLPEEGLKFMVYLQKENIIDESGMPKERFSAEFPKEGPSILRIQQVVRGDSAAYFCASSLTSGMGETQYFGPGTRLLVL.